This is a list of T cell receptor beta chains from one sample in a study of blood T cell repertoires in COVID-19. Assay used: immunoSEQ multiplex PCR; TCRdb lists only in-frame clones, some missing. The repertoire includes 200,000 to 300,000 clones, 70% to 90% of them detected once, and 0.65% to 0.95% sits in the top ten. The sample taken for sequencing was peripheral blood. Receptors originate from a young woman with acute or convalescent COVID-19. Each CDR3 is given with its conserved first and last residue. A D gene is named only where the DNA matches it firmly. A row's size may be missing; if present it is once, few, many or a size class.

V: TRBV11-2
D: TRBD1
size: .
J: TRBJ1-5
DNA: TGTGCCAGCAGCTCCGGACAGGGTAGGGGCAATCAGCCCCAGCATTTT
CDR3: CASSSGQGRGNQPQHF

V: TRBV18
D: TRBD1
size: .
J: TRBJ2-7
DNA: TGTGCCAGCTCACTCGGGACAGGGTGGTACGAGCAGTACTTC
CDR3: CASSLGTGWYEQYF

V: TRBV6-5
D: .
size: once
J: TRBJ1-3
DNA: TGTGCCAGCAGTAACACAGGGAGCTCTGGAAACACCATATATTTT
CDR3: CASSNTGSSGNTIYF

V: TRBV5-4
D: .
size: .
J: TRBJ2-1
DNA: TGTGCCAGCAGTTCGGGACTGAGGGGTGCGTCCTACAATGAGCAGTTCTTC
CDR3: CASSSGLRGASYNEQFF

V: TRBV14
D: .
size: .
J: TRBJ1-6
DNA: TGTGCCAGCAGCCAAGTGAGCAGCCAGGGGTCACCCCTCCACTTT
CDR3: CASSQVSSQGSPLHF

V: TRBV27
D: .
size: .
J: TRBJ1-1
DNA: TGTGCCAGCAGTTTATCGGCGAACACTGAAGCTTTCTTT
CDR3: CASSLSANTEAFF

V: TRBV11-2
D: TRBD2
size: .
J: TRBJ2-1
DNA: TGTGCCAGCAGCTTAGTCCTCCCTGGACTAGCGGGCCGCAATGAGCAGTTCTTC
CDR3: CASSLVLPGLAGRNEQFF

V: TRBV9
D: TRBD2
size: .
J: TRBJ2-7
DNA: TGTGCCAGCAGCGTAGGTGGCGGGAGCCCCTACGAGCAGTACTTC
CDR3: CASSVGGGSPYEQYF

V: TRBV3-1/TRBV3-2
D: TRBD2
size: .
J: TRBJ2-1
DNA: TGTGCCAGCAGCCGCGGGAGCCCCTACAATGAGCAGTTCTTC
CDR3: CASSRGSPYNEQFF

V: TRBV30
D: .
size: once
J: TRBJ1-1
DNA: TGTGCCTGGAGTAGACAGAGGAGCGCTTTCTTT
CDR3: CAWSRQRSAFF

V: TRBV30
D: TRBD1
size: .
J: TRBJ1-6
DNA: TGTGCCTGGAGTACCCCGACAGGGAGCTATAATTCACCCCTCCACTTT
CDR3: CAWSTPTGSYNSPLHF

V: TRBV6-2/TRBV6-3
D: TRBD1
size: .
J: TRBJ2-1
DNA: TGTGCCAGCAGTTACTCCGGACAGGGGAATGAGCAGTTCTTC
CDR3: CASSYSGQGNEQFF

V: TRBV5-4
D: .
size: few
J: TRBJ1-3
DNA: TGTGCCAGCAGCCCCGAGTGGGGCAACACCATATATTTT
CDR3: CASSPEWGNTIYF

V: TRBV4-3
D: TRBD1
size: .
J: TRBJ1-4
DNA: TGCGCCAGCAGCCAATTCAGGGGGCGCGATGAAAAACTGTTTTTT
CDR3: CASSQFRGRDEKLFF

V: TRBV29-1
D: .
size: .
J: TRBJ1-4
DNA: TGCAGCGTCCAACTCCCAGCAGGGTCACTGTTTTTT
CDR3: CSVQLPAGSLFF

V: TRBV19
D: TRBD1
size: .
J: TRBJ2-1
DNA: TGTGCCAGTAGTGGACAGGCTTCCTACAATGAGCAGTTCTTC
CDR3: CASSGQASYNEQFF

V: TRBV11-2
D: .
size: once
J: TRBJ2-5
DNA: TGTGCCAGCAGCTTCTTAGAGACCCAGTACTTC
CDR3: CASSFLETQYF

V: TRBV9
D: TRBD2
size: .
J: TRBJ2-1
DNA: TGTGCCAGCAGCGTAGTTCCAGCTAGCGGAGGCTCCTACAATGAGCAGTTCTTC
CDR3: CASSVVPASGGSYNEQFF

V: TRBV25-1
D: .
size: many
J: TRBJ2-2
DNA: TGTGCCAGCAGTACCGACAGGCCGAACACCGGGGAGCTGTTTTTT
CDR3: CASSTDRPNTGELFF

V: TRBV15
D: .
size: .
J: TRBJ1-6
DNA: TGTGCCACCAGGACCCGGGACACCAATTCACCCCTCCACTTT
CDR3: CATRTRDTNSPLHF

V: TRBV24-1
D: .
size: .
J: TRBJ1-5
DNA: TGTGCCACCAGTCCCGGCGGCGGAGGTAATCAGCCCCAGCATTTT
CDR3: CATSPGGGGNQPQHF

V: TRBV13
D: .
size: .
J: TRBJ1-2
DNA: TGTGCCAGCAGCTTAGGAGGGGCGCAGATCTATGGCTACACCTTC
CDR3: CASSLGGAQIYGYTF

V: TRBV5-4
D: .
size: .
J: TRBJ2-1
DNA: TGTGCCAGCAGCCGAGACAATGAGCAGTTCTTC
CDR3: CASSRDNEQFF

V: TRBV7-9
D: .
size: .
J: TRBJ2-5
DNA: TGTGCCAGCAGCCCCCGAGGACTGTCGAGCAGTCAAGAGACCCAGTACTTC
CDR3: CASSPRGLSSSQETQYF